What follows are 21 T cell receptor beta chains derived from one specimen sequenced in a study of CD8 T cells in ankylosing spondylitis. Study findings and constraints: A motif in TCR beta, a set of about eight highly homologous variants, appeared characteristic of ankylosing spondylitis blood.

TCRdb fed the 5' RACE reads into MiXCR, producing one record per CDR3 protein. This table has 650,000 to 800,000 distinct CDR3 sequences, about 20% appearing once. These TCRs are of unknown antigen specificity. The sequencing input was blood, either unsorted or a sorted T cell fraction (not recorded which). The source is a male donor with ankylosing spondylitis.

For the CDR3, the DNA is TGTGCCAGCAGCTTATTTCGTAGTAGCGGGAACCATGAGCAGTTCTTC. Translating it yields CASSLFRSSGNHEQFF. This chain uses TRBV7-3 with TRBJ2-1, with TRBD2 matching over 8 bases. V trimming: 2 bases; J trimming: 8 bases; junction bases outside the gene matches: 11. From germline, CDR1 is SGHTA and CDR2 FQGTGA. The CDR3 is made up of 16 amino acids.

V is TRBV7-2 and J is TRBJ2-3; D is possibly TRBD1 or TRBD2 (5 bases each). Per germline, CDR1 SGHTA and CDR2 FQGNSA. V shed 1 base and J shed 2 bases, with 7 bases lying between them. The CDR3 is made up of 14 amino acids. The CDR3 DNA is TGTGCCAGCAGCTTAGTAGGGACCACAGATACGCAGTATTTT. Protein: CASSLVGTTDTQYF.

This clonotype was seen a few times. The chain uses TRBV3-1 and TRBJ2-3; the D gene is possibly TRBD2 (6 bases). CDR1 LGHDT and CDR2 YNNKEL come from the germline V gene (reference sequence). CDR3 size: 15 residues. V dropped 0 bases and J dropped 4 bases, with 11 bases sitting between them. CDR3 coding DNA: TGTGCCAGCAGCCAAGATTGGGTAGCGGCAGATACGCAGTATTTT. As protein: CASSQDWVAADTQYF.

The chain couples TRBV19 to TRBJ1-2, with 8 bases identical to TRBD1. V lost 7 bases and J lost 2; bases outside the gene matches: 9. The CDR3 has 15 residues. The germline CDR1 and CDR2 sequences are LNHDA and SQIVND (reference sequence). In DNA form, the CDR3 reads TGTGCCAGTACCTACCTGGACAGGGAAAACTATGGCTACACCTTC. As protein: CASTYLDRENYGYTF.

In DNA, the CDR3 is TGTGCCAGCAGCCAAGTTGTGGGAGGGCTTTTCGGGGAGCTGTTTTTT. It codes for CASSQVVGGLFGELFF. The chain links TRBV4-2 to TRBJ2-2; 7 nucleotides align to TRBD2. This CDR3 is 16 amino acids long. V shed 1 base, J shed 7 bases, and the junction held 9 bases outside the gene matches. CDR1 is LGHNA and CDR2 is YNFKEQ in the germline V gene.

This sequence joins TRBV4-1 and TRBJ2-5; D ambiguous. Germline V CDR1 and CDR2: MGHRA, YSYEKL. The V gene lost 2 bases and the J gene lost 3 bases, with 22 bases spanning the gap. The CDR3 length is 18 residues. In DNA, the CDR3 is TGCGCCAGCAGCCAAAAGGTTGTGGGCGATATCGTTGAAGAGACCCAGTACTTC. Encoded protein: CASSQKVVGDIVEETQYF.

This clonotype occurred a few times. The chain links TRBV29-1 to TRBJ2-3, with a weak D call TRBD2 (6 bases). Germline lookup yields CDR1 SQVTM and CDR2 ANQGSEA. The CDR3 contains 15 residues. V was cut by 6 bases and J by 5 bases, with 21 bases left in between. This chain's CDR3 is CSVRRAGAAGDTQYF. The CDR3 coding sequence is TGCAGCGTCAGGAGGGCTGGGGCGGCAGGAGATACGCAGTATTTT.

The CDR3 region is CSARDRDRFFTEAFF. In DNA form, the CDR3 reads TGCAGTGCTAGGGACAGAGACCGATTCTTCACTGAAGCTTTCTTT. The rearrangement uses TRBV20-1 and TRBJ1-1; maybe TRBD1 (6 bases). Germline V gene sequence: CDR1 DFQATT, CDR2 SNEGSKA (reference sequence). V dropped 3 bases and J dropped 4 bases, with 18 bases sitting between them. The CDR3 consists of 15 residues.

This clonotype came up many times. The chain recombines TRBV15 with TRBJ1-6; 9 bases map to TRBD1. The CDR3 has 15 amino acids. Germline values: CDR1 LNHNV, CDR2 YYDKDF (reference sequence). V lost 0 bases, J lost 13 bases, and 7 bases stayed unmatched. CDR3 sequence (DNA): TGTGCCACCAGCAGAGACCCCGGGACAGGGTGGCCCCTCCACTTT. Encoded protein: CATSRDPGTGWPLHF.

The chain links TRBV9 to TRBJ2-2; D may match TRBD1 or TRBD2 (5 bases each). The V and J ends lost 2 bases and 0 bases respectively, with 14 bases between them. Germline loops: CDR1 SGDLS, CDR2 YYNGEE. The CDR3 is made up of 17 amino acids. This CDR3 reads CASSVPRDGSNTGELFF. The CDR3 DNA sequence: TGTGCCAGCAGCGTCCCTAGGGACGGCTCGAACACCGGGGAGCTGTTTTTT. Using reference TRBV9 and TRBJ2-2 for the parts outside the CDR3, the full variable domain is DSGVTQTPKHLITATGQRVTLRCSPRSGDLSVYWYQQSLDQGLQFLIQYYNGEERAKGNILERFSAQQFPDLHSELNLSSLELGDSALYFCASSVPRDGSNTGELFFGEGSRLTVL.

The chain carries TRBV5-1 and TRBJ2-5; 7 nucleotides match TRBD2. With 3 bases clipped from V and 0 bases from J, the junction kept 5 bases outside the gene matches. CDR1 SGHRS and CDR2 YFSETQ come from the germline V gene. CDR3 length: 15 residues. In nucleotides, the CDR3 is TGCGCCAGCAGCTCTAGCGGCAAGTACCAAGAGACCCAGTACTTC. Its protein is CASSSSGKYQETQYF.

This clonotype has a single count. The chain combines TRBV20-1 with TRBJ1-6; TRBD1 might be the D (6 bases). Trimming stripped 2 bases from V and 14 bases from J, with 19 bases between. CDR1 is DFQATT and CDR2 is SNEGSKA in the germline V gene (reference sequence). The CDR3 totals 14 residues. The CDR3 sequence: CSARTGGPNKSLHF. Here the CDR3 DNA reads TGCAGTGCTAGAACGGGGGGCCCCAATAAGTCCCTCCACTTT.

In this sample, this clonotype turned up a few times. The chain uses TRBV7-9 and TRBJ1-3, with a tentative D call TRBD1 (5 bases). The CDR3 contains 13 residues. Germline CDR1 and CDR2: SEHNR and FQNEAQ (reference sequence). Trimming took 6 bases from V and 0 from J, leaving 6 bases between them. The DNA for the CDR3 is TGTGCCAGCAGGGGGCCCTCTGGAAACACCATATATTTT. Translating gives CASRGPSGNTIYF.

Concerning this clonotype itself: Relative to the germline gene, one junction end is altered; a read error may explain this. The chain combines TRBV20-1 with TRBJ2-1, with 10 nucleotides matching TRBD2. CDR1 is DFQATT, CDR2 SNEGSKA, per germline (reference sequence). The CDR3 runs to 14 residues. CDR3 residues: CSCSGRNSYNERFF. CDR3 in DNA: TGCAGTTGTAGCGGGAGGAACTCCTACAATGAGCGGTTCTTC.

This chain connects TRBV7-9 to TRBJ2-7, with TRBD2 matching 8 bases. The CDR3 is made up of 15 amino acids. In germline, CDR1 is SEHNR, CDR2 FQNEAQ (reference sequence). The trim removed 3 bases at V and 0 bases at J, leaving 4 bases unmatched. The CDR3 sequence: CASSFGGASSYEQYF. In DNA form, the CDR3 reads TGTGCCAGCAGCTTCGGGGGGGCAAGCTCCTACGAGCAGTACTTC. Drawing the rest from reference TRBV7-9 and TRBJ2-7, the complete variable domain is DTGVSQNPRHKITKRGQNVTFRCDPISEHNRLYWYRQTLGQGPEFLTYFQNEAQLEKSRLLSDRFSAERPKGSFSTLEIQRTEQGDSAMYLCASSFGGASSYEQYFGPGTRLTVT.

The chain joins TRBV6-1 to TRBJ1-1; D possibly corresponds to TRBD1 (6 bases). V was shortened by 0 bases and J by 10 bases, with 6 bases between the two germline ends. The CDR3 is made up of 11 amino acids. Germline V CDR1 and CDR2: MNHNS, SASEGT. In nucleotides, the CDR3 is TGTGCCAGCAGTGAAGCAGGGGGAGCTTTCTTT. It specifies CASSEAGGAFF.

The chain has TRBV5-1 and TRBJ1-1; D is possibly TRBD1 (5 bases). Per the germline V gene, CDR1 is SGHRS and CDR2 is YFSETQ. Trimming cost V 1 base and J 4 bases, with 14 bases left between them. The CDR3 sequence is 15 residues long. CDR3 sequence (DNA): TGCGCCAGCAGCTTGTCGGGCAGGGTCTCCACTGAAGCTTTCTTT. Its protein is CASSLSGRVSTEAFF.

In its sample, this clonotype was seen many times. The V call is TRBV28, the J call TRBJ2-7; 7 bases align to TRBD2. CDR1 and CDR2 from the germline V gene are MDHEN and SYDVKM. The length of the CDR3 is 14 residues. V was pared by 5 bases and J by 6 bases, with 10 bases of the junction left unmatched. The DNA for the CDR3 is TGTGCCAGCAGTACAAACGACGGGGGGTTCGAGCAGTACTTC. Amino acid sequence: CASSTNDGGFEQYF.

This chain uses TRBV30 with TRBJ1-3, with a tentative D call TRBD1 (5 bases). The V end lost 5 bases, the J end lost 0 bases, and 14 bases lay between the germline ends. The CDR3 loop spans 15 amino acids. Per germline, CDR1 GTSNPN and CDR2 SVGIG (reference sequence). CDR3 residues: CAWGRQKHSGNTIYF. The CDR3 bases are TGTGCCTGGGGGAGACAGAAGCACTCTGGAAACACCATATATTTT. Full variable domain (rest looked up from reference TRBV30 and TRBJ1-3): SQTIHQWPATLVQPVGSPLSLECTVEGTSNPNLYWYRQAAGRGLQLLFYSVGIGQISSEVPQNLSASRPQDRQFILSSKKLLLSDSGFYLCAWGRQKHSGNTIYFGEGSWLTVV.

This clonotype was detected only a few times. The rearrangement uses TRBV24-1 and TRBJ2-7, with a possible D match to TRBD1 (6 bases). V shed 7 bases and J shed 2 bases, with 11 bases lying between them. CDR1 and CDR2 (germline): KGHDR, SFDVKD. The CDR3 runs to 13 residues. The CDR3 region has the DNA TGTGCCACCAGCGCTGGGGGCGCCTACGAGCAGTACTTC. Its protein is CATSAGGAYEQYF.

This rearrangement joins TRBV11-2 to TRBJ1-1; TRBD1 matches at 8 bases. Germline assignment: CDR1 SGHAT and CDR2 FQNNGV. The V segment lost 1 base and the J segment 3 bases; nucleotides outside the gene matches: 7. The CDR3 runs 16 residues. The CDR3 is CASSLVEGQADTEAFF. The CDR3 DNA reads TGTGCCAGCAGCTTAGTTGAGGGACAGGCGGACACTGAAGCTTTCTTT.